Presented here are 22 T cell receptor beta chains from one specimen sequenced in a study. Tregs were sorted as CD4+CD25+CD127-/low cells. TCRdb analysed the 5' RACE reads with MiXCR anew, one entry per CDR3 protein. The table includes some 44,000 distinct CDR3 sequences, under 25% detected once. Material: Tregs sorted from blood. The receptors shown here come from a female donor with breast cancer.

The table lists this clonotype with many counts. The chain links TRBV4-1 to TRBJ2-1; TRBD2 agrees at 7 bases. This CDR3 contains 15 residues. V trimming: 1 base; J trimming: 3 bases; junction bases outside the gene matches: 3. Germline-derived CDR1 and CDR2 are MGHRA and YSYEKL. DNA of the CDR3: TGCGCCAGCAGCCAAGCGGGACTAATCTACAATGAGCAGTTCTTC. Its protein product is CASSQAGLIYNEQFF.

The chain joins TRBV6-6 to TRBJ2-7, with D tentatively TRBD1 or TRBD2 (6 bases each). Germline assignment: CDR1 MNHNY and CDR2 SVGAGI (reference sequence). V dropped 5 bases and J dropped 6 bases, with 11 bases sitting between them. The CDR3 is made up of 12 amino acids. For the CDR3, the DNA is TGTGCCAGCAGTCTAGGAGGGGGCGAGCAGTACTTC. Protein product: CASSLGGGEQYF.

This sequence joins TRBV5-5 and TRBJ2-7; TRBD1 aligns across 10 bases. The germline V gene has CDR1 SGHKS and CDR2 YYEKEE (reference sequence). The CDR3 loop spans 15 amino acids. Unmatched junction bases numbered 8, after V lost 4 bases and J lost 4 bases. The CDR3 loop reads CASSLGQGFTYEQYF. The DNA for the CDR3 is TGTGCCAGCAGCCTGGGACAGGGGTTCACATACGAGCAGTACTTC.

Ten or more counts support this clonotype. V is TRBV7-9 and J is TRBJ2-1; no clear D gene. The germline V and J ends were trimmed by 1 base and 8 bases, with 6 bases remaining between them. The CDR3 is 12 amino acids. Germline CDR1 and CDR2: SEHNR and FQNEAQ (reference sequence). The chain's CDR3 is CASSLGGDEQFF. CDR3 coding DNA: TGTGCCAGCAGCTTAGGTGGGGATGAGCAGTTCTTC.

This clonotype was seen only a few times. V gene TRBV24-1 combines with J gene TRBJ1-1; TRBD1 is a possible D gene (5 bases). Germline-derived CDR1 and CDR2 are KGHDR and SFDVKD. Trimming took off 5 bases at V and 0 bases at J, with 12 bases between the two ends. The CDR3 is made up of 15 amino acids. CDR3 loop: CATSAPWGVNTEAFF. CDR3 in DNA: TGTGCCACCAGTGCCCCTTGGGGGGTGAACACTGAAGCTTTCTTT.

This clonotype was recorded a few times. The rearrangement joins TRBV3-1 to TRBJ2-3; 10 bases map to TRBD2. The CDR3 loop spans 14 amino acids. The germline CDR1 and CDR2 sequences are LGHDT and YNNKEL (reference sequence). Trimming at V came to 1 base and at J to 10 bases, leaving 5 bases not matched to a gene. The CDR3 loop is CASSQGLAGDAQYF. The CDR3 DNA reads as TGTGCCAGCAGCCAAGGGCTAGCGGGAGACGCGCAGTATTTT.

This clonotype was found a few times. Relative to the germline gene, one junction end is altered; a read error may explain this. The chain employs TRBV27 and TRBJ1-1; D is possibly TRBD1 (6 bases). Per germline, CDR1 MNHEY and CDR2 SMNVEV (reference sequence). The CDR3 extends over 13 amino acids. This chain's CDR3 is CASSLNRDTEAFF. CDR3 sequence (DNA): TGTGCCAGCAGTTTGAACCGGGACACCGAAGCTTTCTTT.

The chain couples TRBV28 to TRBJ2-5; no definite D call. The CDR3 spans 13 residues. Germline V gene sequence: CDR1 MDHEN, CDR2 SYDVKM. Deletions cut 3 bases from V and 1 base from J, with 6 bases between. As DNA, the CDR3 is TGTGCCAGCAGTTTCGTGCTCCAAGAGACCCAGTACTTC. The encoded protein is CASSFVLQETQYF.

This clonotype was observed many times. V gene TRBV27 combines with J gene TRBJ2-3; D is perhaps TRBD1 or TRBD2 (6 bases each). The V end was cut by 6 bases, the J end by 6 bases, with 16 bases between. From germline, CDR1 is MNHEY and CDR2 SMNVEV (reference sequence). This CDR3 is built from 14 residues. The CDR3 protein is CASRQLEGEDTQYF. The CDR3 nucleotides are TGTGCCAGCAGGCAATTGGAGGGGGAGGATACGCAGTATTTT.

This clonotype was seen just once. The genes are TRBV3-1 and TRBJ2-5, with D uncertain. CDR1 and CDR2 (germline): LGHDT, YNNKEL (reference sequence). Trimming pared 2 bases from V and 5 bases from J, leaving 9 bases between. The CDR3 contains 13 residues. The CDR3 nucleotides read TGTGCCAGCAGCCAATTTCGTGATGAGACCCAGTACTTC. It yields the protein CASSQFRDETQYF.

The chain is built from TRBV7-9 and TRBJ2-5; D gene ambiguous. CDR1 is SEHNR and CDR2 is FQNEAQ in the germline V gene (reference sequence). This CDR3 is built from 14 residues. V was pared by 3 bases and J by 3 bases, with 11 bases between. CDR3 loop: CASSLFQREETQYF. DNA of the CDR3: TGTGCCAGCAGCTTGTTTCAGCGCGAAGAGACCCAGTACTTC.

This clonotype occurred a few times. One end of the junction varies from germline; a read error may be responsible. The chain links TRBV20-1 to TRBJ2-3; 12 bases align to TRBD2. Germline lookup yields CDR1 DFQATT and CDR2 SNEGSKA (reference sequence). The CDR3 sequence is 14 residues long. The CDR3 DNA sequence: TGCAGTGCCCCGACTAGCGGGAGCACAGATACGCGGTATTTT. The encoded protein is CSAPTSGSTDTRYF.

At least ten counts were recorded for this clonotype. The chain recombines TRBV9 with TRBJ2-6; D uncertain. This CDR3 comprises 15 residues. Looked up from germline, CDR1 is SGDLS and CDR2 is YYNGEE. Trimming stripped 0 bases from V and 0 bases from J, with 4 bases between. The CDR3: CASSVVGSGANVLTF. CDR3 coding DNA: TGTGCCAGCAGCGTAGTAGGCTCTGGGGCCAACGTCCTGACTTTC.

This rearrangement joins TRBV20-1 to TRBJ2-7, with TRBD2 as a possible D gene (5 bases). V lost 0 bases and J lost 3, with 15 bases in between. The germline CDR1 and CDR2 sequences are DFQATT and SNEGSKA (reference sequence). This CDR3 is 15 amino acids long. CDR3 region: CSARDTKGGHYEQYF. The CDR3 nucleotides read TGCAGTGCTAGAGATACCAAGGGCGGGCACTACGAGCAGTACTTC.

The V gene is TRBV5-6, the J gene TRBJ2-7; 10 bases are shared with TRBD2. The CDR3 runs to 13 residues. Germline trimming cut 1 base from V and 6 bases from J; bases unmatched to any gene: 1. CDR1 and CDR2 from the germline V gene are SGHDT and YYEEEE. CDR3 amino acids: CASSLPSGSEQYF. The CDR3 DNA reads TGTGCCAGCAGCTTGCCTAGCGGGAGCGAGCAGTACTTC.

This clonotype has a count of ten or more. CDR3 amino acids: CASSPYERRQFF. As DNA, the CDR3 is TGTGCCAGCAGCCCGTACGAGCGTAGACAGTTCTTC. This rearrangement joins TRBV7-8 to TRBJ2-1; D gene uncertain. The CDR3 extends over 12 amino acids. V was trimmed by 5 bases and J by 13 bases, leaving 15 bases between them. Germline CDR1 SGHVS, CDR2 FQNEAQ. The complete variable domain, with remaining parts taken from reference TRBV7-8 and TRBJ2-1, reads GAGVSQSPRYKVAKRGQDVALRCDPISGHVSLFWYQQALGQGPEFLTYFQNEAQLDKSGLPSDRFFAERPEGSVSTLKIQRTQQEDSAVYLCASSPYERRQFFGPGTRLTVL.

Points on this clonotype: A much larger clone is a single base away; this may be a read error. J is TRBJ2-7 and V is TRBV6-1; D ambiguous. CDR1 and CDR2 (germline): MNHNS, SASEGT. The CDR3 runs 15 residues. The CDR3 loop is CASSEALRGSHEQYF. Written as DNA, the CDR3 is TGTGCCAGCAGTGAAGCGCTTCGTGGCTCCCACGAGCAGTACTTC.

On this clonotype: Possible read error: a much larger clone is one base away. For the CDR3, the DNA is TGTGCCGGAATATCCCCCGGACTACAGAGGGAGACCCAGTACTTC. It codes for CAGISPGLQRETQYF. The chain recombines TRBV25-1 with TRBJ2-5, with a tentative D call TRBD2 (6 bases). The ends were cut back, 11 bases at V and 5 bases at J, with 24 bases in the middle. This CDR3 is built from 15 residues. In germline, CDR1 is MGHDK, CDR2 SYGVNS.

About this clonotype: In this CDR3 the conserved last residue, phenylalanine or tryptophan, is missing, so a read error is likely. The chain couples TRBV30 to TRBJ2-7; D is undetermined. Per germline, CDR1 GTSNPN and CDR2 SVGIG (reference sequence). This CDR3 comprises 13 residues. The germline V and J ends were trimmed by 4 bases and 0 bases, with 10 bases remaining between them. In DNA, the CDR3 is TGTGCCTGGATGCCTGAGAGCTCCTACGAGCAGTACTCC. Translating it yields CAWMPESSYEQYS.

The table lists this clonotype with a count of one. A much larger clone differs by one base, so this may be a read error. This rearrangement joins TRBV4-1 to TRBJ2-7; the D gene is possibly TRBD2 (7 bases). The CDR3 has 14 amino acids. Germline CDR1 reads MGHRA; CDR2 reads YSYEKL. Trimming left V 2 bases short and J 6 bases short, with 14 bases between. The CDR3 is CASSQSDGGAEQYF. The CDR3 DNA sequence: TGCGCCAGCAGCCAATCCGATGGGGGGGCCGAGCAGTACTTC.

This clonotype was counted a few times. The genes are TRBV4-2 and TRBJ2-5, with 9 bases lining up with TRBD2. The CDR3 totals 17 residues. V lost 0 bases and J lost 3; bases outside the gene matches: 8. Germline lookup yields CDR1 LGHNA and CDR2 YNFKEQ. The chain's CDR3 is CASSQDRNLAGEETQYF. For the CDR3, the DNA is TGTGCCAGCAGCCAAGATCGAAACTTAGCGGGAGAAGAGACCCAGTACTTC.

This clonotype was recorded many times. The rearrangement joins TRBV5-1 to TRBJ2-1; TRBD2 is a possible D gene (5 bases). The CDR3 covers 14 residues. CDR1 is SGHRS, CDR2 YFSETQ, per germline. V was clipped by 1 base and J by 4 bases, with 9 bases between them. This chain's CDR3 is CASSLRERYNEQFF. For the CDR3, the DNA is TGCGCCAGCAGCTTGAGGGAGCGGTACAATGAGCAGTTCTTC.